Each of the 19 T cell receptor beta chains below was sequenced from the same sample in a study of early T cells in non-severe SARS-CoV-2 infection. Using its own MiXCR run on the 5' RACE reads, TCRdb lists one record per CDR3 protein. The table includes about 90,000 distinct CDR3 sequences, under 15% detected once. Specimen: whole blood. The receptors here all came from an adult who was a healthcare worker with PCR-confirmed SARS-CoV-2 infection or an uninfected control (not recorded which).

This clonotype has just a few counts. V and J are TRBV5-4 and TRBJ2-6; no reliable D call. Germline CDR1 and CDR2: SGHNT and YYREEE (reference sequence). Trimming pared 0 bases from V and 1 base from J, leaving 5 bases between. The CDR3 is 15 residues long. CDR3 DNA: TGTGCCAGCAGCTTGGCGGTATCTGGGGCCAACGTCCTGACTTTC. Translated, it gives CASSLAVSGANVLTF.

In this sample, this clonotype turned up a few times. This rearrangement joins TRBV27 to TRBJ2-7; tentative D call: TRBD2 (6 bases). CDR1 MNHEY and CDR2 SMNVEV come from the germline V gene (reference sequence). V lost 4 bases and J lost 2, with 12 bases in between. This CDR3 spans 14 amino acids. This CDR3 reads CASSWGGITYEQYF. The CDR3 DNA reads TGTGCCAGCAGTTGGGGAGGAATCACCTACGAGCAGTACTTC.

CDR3 loop: CSASDQGPYNSPLHF. In nucleotides, the CDR3 is TGCAGTGCTTCGGACCAGGGGCCTTATAATTCACCCCTCCACTTT. The rearrangement uses TRBV20-1 and TRBJ1-6, with D possibly matching TRBD1 (6 bases). This CDR3 region has 15 residues. Trimming left V 5 bases short and J 4 bases short, with 15 bases between. The germline gives CDR1 DFQATT, CDR2 SNEGSKA (reference sequence).

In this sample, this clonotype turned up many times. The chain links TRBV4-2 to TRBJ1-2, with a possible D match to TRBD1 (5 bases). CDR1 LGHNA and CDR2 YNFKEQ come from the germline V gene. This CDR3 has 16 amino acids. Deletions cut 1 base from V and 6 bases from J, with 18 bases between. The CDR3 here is CASSQAWTNTGDGYTF. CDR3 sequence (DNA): TGTGCCAGCAGCCAAGCCTGGACAAACACGGGAGATGGCTACACCTTC.

The CDR3: CASSIRPSGGRDGYTF. CDR3 nucleotides: TGTGCCAGCAGCATCAGGCCTTCCGGGGGGCGGGATGGCTACACCTTC. The gene calls are TRBV7-6 and TRBJ1-2, with D maybe TRBD1 (6 bases). Between the trimmed V and J ends, which lost 5 bases and 6 bases, there was a span of 22 bases. Germline V lookup: CDR1 SGHVS, CDR2 FNYEAQ. The CDR3 runs 16 residues.

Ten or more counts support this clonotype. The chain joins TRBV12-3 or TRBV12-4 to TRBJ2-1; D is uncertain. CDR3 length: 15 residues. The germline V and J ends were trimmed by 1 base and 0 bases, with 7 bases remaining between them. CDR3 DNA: TGTGCCAGCAGTTTAGAACCAAGCTCCTACAATGAGCAGTTCTTC. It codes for CASSLEPSSYNEQFF.

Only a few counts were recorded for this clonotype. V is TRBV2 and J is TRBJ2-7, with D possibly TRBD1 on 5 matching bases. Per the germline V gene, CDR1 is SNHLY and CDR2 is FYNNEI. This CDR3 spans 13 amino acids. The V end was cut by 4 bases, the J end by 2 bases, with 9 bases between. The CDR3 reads CASSAGAAYEQYF. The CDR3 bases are TGTGCCAGCAGTGCTGGGGCAGCCTACGAGCAGTACTTC. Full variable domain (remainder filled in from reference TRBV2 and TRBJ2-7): EPEVTQTPSHQVTQMGQEVILRCVPISNHLYFYWYRQILGQKVEFLVSFYNNEISEKSEIFDDQFSVERPDGSNFTLKIRSTKLEDSAMYFCASSAGAAYEQYFGPGTRLTVT.

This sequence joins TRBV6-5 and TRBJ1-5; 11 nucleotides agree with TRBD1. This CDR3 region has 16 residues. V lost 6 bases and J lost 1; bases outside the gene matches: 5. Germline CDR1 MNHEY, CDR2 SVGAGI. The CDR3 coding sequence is TGTGCCAGCAGGCGTGGACAGGGGGCAAGCAATCAGCCCCAGCATTTT. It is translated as CASRRGQGASNQPQHF.

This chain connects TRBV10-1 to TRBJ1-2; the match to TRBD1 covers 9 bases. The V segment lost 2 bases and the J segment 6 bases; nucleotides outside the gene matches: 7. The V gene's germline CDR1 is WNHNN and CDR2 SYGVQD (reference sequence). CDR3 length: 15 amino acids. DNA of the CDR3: TGCGCCAGCAGTGAGGCCGAACAGGGGGCGCATGGCTACACCTTC. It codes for CASSEAEQGAHGYTF.

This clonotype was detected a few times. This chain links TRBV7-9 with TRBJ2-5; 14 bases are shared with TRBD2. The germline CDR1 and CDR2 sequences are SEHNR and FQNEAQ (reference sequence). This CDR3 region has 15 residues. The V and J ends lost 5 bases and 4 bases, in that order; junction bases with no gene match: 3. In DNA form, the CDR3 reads TGTGCCAGCAGCCCCGGGACTAGCGGGAGAGAGACCCAGTACTTC. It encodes CASSPGTSGRETQYF.

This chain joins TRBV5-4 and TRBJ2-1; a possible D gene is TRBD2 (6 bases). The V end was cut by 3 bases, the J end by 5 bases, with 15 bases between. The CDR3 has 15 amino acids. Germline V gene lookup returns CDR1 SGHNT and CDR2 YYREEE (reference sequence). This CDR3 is CASSSPFGSDNEQFF. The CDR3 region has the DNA TGTGCCAGCAGCTCCCCCTTCGGGAGCGACAATGAGCAGTTCTTC.

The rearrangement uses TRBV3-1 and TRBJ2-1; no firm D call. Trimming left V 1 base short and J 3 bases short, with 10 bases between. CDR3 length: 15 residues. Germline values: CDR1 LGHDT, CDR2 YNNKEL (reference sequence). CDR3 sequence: CASSQVASFYNEQFF. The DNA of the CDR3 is TGTGCCAGCAGCCAAGTGGCCAGCTTCTACAATGAGCAGTTCTTC.

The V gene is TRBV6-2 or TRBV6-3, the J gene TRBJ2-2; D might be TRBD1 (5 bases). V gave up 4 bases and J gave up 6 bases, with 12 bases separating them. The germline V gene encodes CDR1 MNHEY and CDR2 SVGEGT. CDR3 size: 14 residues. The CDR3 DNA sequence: TGTGCCAGCAGTTTTCGACAGCAGCCCGGGGAGCTGTTTTTT. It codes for CASSFRQQPGELFF.

The CDR3 nucleotides read TGCGCCAGCAGTGACAAGGCTGCAATGAACACTGAAGCTTTCTTT. Protein: CASSDKAAMNTEAFF. The chain recombines TRBV10-1 with TRBJ1-1, with D uncertain. CDR3 size: 15 residues. Trimming removed 3 bases at V and 0 bases at J, with 11 bases between. CDR1 is WNHNN, CDR2 SYGVQD, per germline (reference sequence).

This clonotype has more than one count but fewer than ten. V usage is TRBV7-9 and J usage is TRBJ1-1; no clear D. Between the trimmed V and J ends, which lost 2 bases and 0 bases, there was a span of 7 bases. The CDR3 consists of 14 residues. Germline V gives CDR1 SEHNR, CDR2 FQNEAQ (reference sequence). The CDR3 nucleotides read TGTGCCAGCAGCTTATCAGCCCTGAACACTGAAGCTTTCTTT. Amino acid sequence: CASSLSALNTEAFF.

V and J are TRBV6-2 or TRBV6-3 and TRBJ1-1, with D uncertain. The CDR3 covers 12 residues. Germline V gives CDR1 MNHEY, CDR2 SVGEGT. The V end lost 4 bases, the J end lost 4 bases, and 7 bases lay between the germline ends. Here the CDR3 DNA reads TGTGCCAGCAGTTCAAGCTCCACTGAAGCTTTCTTT. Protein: CASSSSSTEAFF.

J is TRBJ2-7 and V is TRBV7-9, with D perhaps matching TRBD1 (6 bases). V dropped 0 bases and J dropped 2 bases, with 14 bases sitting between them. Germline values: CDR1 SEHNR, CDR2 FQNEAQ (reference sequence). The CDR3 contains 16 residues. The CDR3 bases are TGTGCCAGCAGCTTAGCATTGGGACAACACGCCTACGAGCAGTACTTC. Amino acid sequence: CASSLALGQHAYEQYF.

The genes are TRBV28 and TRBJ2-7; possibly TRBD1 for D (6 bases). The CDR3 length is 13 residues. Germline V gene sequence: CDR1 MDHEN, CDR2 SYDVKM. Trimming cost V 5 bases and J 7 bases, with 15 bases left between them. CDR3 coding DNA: TGTGCCAGCAGTCTAACAGGGTTGAGAGAGCAGTACTTC. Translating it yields CASSLTGLREQYF.

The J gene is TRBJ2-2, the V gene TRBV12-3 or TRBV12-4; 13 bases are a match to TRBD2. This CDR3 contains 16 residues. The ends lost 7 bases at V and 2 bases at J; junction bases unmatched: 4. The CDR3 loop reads CASIGTSGVNTGELFF. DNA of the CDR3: TGTGCCAGCATTGGGACTAGCGGGGTCAACACCGGGGAGCTGTTTTTT.